This is a list of T cell receptor beta chains from one sample in a study of blood T cell repertoires in COVID-19. The protocol was immunoSEQ multiplex PCR, while the TCRdb copy is restricted to in-frame clones and leaves out a portion. This sample yields under 30,000 clones, of which around 90% are seen a single time; around 12% belongs to the top ten. The specimen sequenced was peripheral blood. The receptors stem from a human donor in a cohort sampled during active COVID-19. The donor label of this sample is uncertain. The CDR3 runs from the conserved cysteine through the conserved F or W. D genes are given only for firm matches. Clone sizes are given selectively: once, few, many, or a class where the clone is expanded.

V	size	J	D	DNA	CDR3
TRBV19	-	TRBJ1-2	-	TGTGCCAGTAGTATGGGCGGGGGGCGCGTCTATGGCTACACCTTC	CASSMGGGRVYGYTF
TRBV30	-	TRBJ1-5	-	TGTGCCTGGAGTAAAGGGAGACAGGACAATCAGCCCCAGCATTTT	CAWSKGRQDNQPQHF
TRBV2	-	TRBJ2-2	TRBD2	TGTGCCAGCACGGGCCCAACTAGCGGGAGGGCCAGCACCGGGGAGCTGTTTTTT	CASTGPTSGRASTGELFF
TRBV18	-	TRBJ2-3	-	TGTGCCAGCTCCCGTACGGGAGCGGCGAGCACAGATACGCAGTATTTT	CASSRTGAASTDTQYF
TRBV29-1	once	TRBJ2-7	TRBD1	TGCAGCGCTGGGACAGGCGGCAACGAGCGGGAGCAGTACTTC	CSAGTGGNEREQYF
TRBV5-1	-	TRBJ1-1	-	TGCGCCAGCAGCTCCCAGGGCCCCAGGACTGAAGCTTTCTTT	CASSSQGPRTEAFF
TRBV11-3	-	TRBJ2-1	TRBD1	TGTGCCAGCAGCCTCGACAGGGGGTCCTACAATGAGCAGTTCTTC	CASSLDRGSYNEQFF
TRBV13	-	TRBJ2-1	TRBD2	TGTGCCAGCAGCTTGGGACTAGCGGGCGATGAGCAGTTCTTC	CASSLGLAGDEQFF
TRBV2	-	TRBJ2-1	-	TGTGCCAGCAGTGAAGTAGCAATTGAGCAGTTCTTC	CASSEVAIEQFF
TRBV12-3/TRBV12-4	-	TRBJ1-2	-	TGTGCCAGCAGTCGTTCCGGGCGGGTAGGCTACACCTTC	CASSRSGRVGYTF
TRBV4-1	few	TRBJ1-1	-	TGCGCCAGCAGCTCCCACCGGGCTGAAGCTTTCTTT	CASSSHRAEAFF
TRBV5-1	few	TRBJ2-1	TRBD1	TGCGCCAGCAGCATTGGACAGGGGTGGAATGAGCAGTTCTTC	CASSIGQGWNEQFF
TRBV7-8	-	TRBJ1-2	TRBD1	TGTGCCAGCAGCTTAAAAGCGACAGGGGGCCTCTATGGCTACACCTTC	CASSLKATGGLYGYTF
TRBV11-2	once	TRBJ2-2	-	TGTGCCAGCAGCTTAGGGACGGGGACGAACACCGGGGAGCTGTTTTTT	CASSLGTGTNTGELFF
TRBV14	-	TRBJ2-1	TRBD1	TGTGCCAGCAGCCAATTTACCGGGACAGGGCTCAATGAGCAGTTCTTC	CASSQFTGTGLNEQFF
TRBV5-6	-	TRBJ2-1	TRBD2	TGTGCCAGCAGGCCCCTAGCGGGTTTTCACAATGAGCAGTTCTTC	CASRPLAGFHNEQFF
TRBV7-9	-	TRBJ2-1	-	TGTGCCAGCAGCTTAGACGGAGGGTGGGATGAGCAGTTCTTC	CASSLDGGWDEQFF
TRBV28	-	TRBJ1-5	-	TGTGCCAGCAGTTTCTCTAGCAATCAGCCCCAGCATTTT	CASSFSSNQPQHF
TRBV2	-	TRBJ2-2	TRBD1	TGTGCCAGCAGTGGCCCGACAGGGGGCTTCGGGGAGCTGTTTTTT	CASSGPTGGFGELFF
TRBV5-1	once	TRBJ2-1	-	TGCGCCAGCAAGGAGGTATCCTACAATGAGCAGTTCTTC	CASKEVSYNEQFF
TRBV7-7	-	TRBJ2-2	TRBD2	TGTGCTAGCAGCTTACGTCCTCTGTCTAGCGGGACACTGAACACCGGGGAGCTGTTTTTT	CASSLRPLSSGTLNTGELFF
TRBV5-5	-	TRBJ1-5	TRBD1	TGTGCCAGCAGCTCGCAGACAGGGTCCTCTTTGGATAGCAATCAGCCCCAGCATTTT	CASSSQTGSSLDSNQPQHF
TRBV3-1/TRBV3-2	-	TRBJ1-2	-	TGTGCCAGCAGCCAAGGGGCAGCAAACTATGGCTACACCTTC	CASSQGAANYGYTF
TRBV12-3/TRBV12-4	-	TRBJ1-3	-	TGTGCCACCGCCCAGGCTGGAAACACCATATATTTT	CATAQAGNTIYF
TRBV2	-	TRBJ2-3	TRBD2	TGTGCCAGCAGTCTACTAGCGGGAGAGACAGATACGCAGTATTTT	CASSLLAGETDTQYF
TRBV7-8	-	TRBJ2-2	TRBD2	TGTGCCAGCAGCCCACGGGGGGAGTACACCGGGGAGCTGTTTTTT	CASSPRGEYTGELFF
TRBV19	-	TRBJ1-5	-	TGTGCCAGTAGTCCCCGAGGTATTGGACAGCTCAATCAGCCCCAGCATTTT	CASSPRGIGQLNQPQHF
TRBV6-5	-	TRBJ2-7	TRBD1	TGTGCCAGCAGTCTGAGGGACAGGGGGTACGAGCAGTACTTC	CASSLRDRGYEQYF
TRBV5-4	-	TRBJ2-5	-	TGTGCCAGCAGCTTGGGGCAGGGCGGAGAGACCCAGTACTTC	CASSLGQGGETQYF
TRBV10-1	-	TRBJ2-1	TRBD2	TGCGCCAGCAGTGAGGCGGGACTAGCGGAGCACAATGAGCAGTTCTTC	CASSEAGLAEHNEQFF
TRBV9	-	TRBJ2-1	-	TGTGCCAGCAGCACAAAGGGGACTCGTCGAAATGAGCAGTTCTTC	CASSTKGTRRNEQFF
TRBV6-5	-	TRBJ1-2	TRBD1	TGTGCCAGCAGGCGGACAGGGACGAACTATGGCTACACCTTC	CASRRTGTNYGYTF
TRBV4-1	-	TRBJ2-1	-	TGCGCCAGCAGCCAAGATCGGCAGGGGCCCTACAATGAGCAGTTCTTC	CASSQDRQGPYNEQFF
TRBV5-1	-	TRBJ2-1	TRBD2	TGCGCCAGCAGCTTCTCTAGCGGGAGTGTCGATGAGCAGTTCTTC	CASSFSSGSVDEQFF
TRBV18	-	TRBJ2-2	-	TGTGCCAGCTCACCAATTGTAGGGGACACCGGGGAGCTGTTTTTT	CASSPIVGDTGELFF
TRBV5-1	-	TRBJ2-5	TRBD2	TGCGCCAGCAGCCCCGGACCTCCCGGGACTAGCGAAGAGACCCAGTACTTC	CASSPGPPGTSEETQYF
TRBV15	-	TRBJ2-3	-	TGTGCCACCAGCAGAGATACACAGGGGGGGTCAGATACGCAGTATTTT	CATSRDTQGGSDTQYF
TRBV9	-	TRBJ1-5	TRBD1	TGTGCCAGCAGCGTAGAGGGACAGGGCCTTAATCAGCCCCAGCATTTT	CASSVEGQGLNQPQHF
TRBV5-1	-	TRBJ2-7	-	TGCGCCAGCAGCTTGGACGGGGGTCCCTACGAGCAGTACTTC	CASSLDGGPYEQYF
TRBV5-5	once	TRBJ1-2	TRBD1	TGTGCCAGCAGCCAAACGGGACAGGGGAACCTCTATGGCTACACCTTC	CASSQTGQGNLYGYTF
TRBV6-6	-	TRBJ2-5	-	TGTGCCAGCAGGCAAGGCAGCTCGAGGGAGACCCAGTACTTC	CASRQGSSRETQYF
TRBV24-1	-	TRBJ2-7	TRBD1	TGTGCCACCAGTGATCCACAGGGGTCCCACGAGCAGTACTTC	CATSDPQGSHEQYF
TRBV6-6	-	TRBJ1-4	-	TGTGCCAGCAGTTACTCGGGAAGATGGCGGGGTGAAAAACTGTTTTTT	CASSYSGRWRGEKLFF
TRBV2	few	TRBJ1-2	-	TGTGCCAGCAGACACCCTAACTATGGCTACACCTTC	CASRHPNYGYTF
TRBV19	-	TRBJ2-1	TRBD2	TGTGCCAGTAGTGCGCGGGGGACTAGCTCCTACAATGAGCAGTTCTTC	CASSARGTSSYNEQFF
TRBV4-2	-	TRBJ2-3	TRBD1	TGTGCCAGCAGCCGGGACAGGGGGCGGGCAGATACGCAGTATTTT	CASSRDRGRADTQYF
TRBV7-2	-	TRBJ2-3	TRBD2	TGTGCCAGCAGCCCGGGACTAGCGACAGATACGCAGTATTTT	CASSPGLATDTQYF
TRBV30	once	TRBJ2-1	-	TGTGCCTGTTCAAGAGTGCAAACCTACAATGAGCAGTTCTTC	CACSRVQTYNEQFF
TRBV12-3/TRBV12-4	-	TRBJ2-3	-	TGTGCCTGCGACGGGGGTAGCACAGATACGCAGTATTTT	CACDGGSTDTQYF
TRBV7-8	-	TRBJ2-2	TRBD1	TGTGCCAGCAGCCGTATTCCGGGACAGGGCAACACCGGGGAGCTGTTTTTT	CASSRIPGQGNTGELFF
TRBV7-9	once	TRBJ1-4	-	TGTGCCAGCAGCTTAGCGTTATTCACAGGAGGGGACGAAAAACTGTTTTTT	CASSLALFTGGDEKLFF
TRBV7-9	few	TRBJ1-2	-	TGTGCCAGCAGCTTAGTAGCCTGGGAGCTATTTGGCTACACCTTC	CASSLVAWELFGYTF